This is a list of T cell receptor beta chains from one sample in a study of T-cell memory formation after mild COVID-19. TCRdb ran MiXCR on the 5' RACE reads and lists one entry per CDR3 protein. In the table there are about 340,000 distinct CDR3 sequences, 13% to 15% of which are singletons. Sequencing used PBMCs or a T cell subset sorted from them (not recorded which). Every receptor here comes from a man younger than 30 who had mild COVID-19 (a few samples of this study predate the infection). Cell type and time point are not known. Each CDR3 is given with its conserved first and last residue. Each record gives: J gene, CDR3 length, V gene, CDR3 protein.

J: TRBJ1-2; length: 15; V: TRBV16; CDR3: CASSQLDREDYGYTF
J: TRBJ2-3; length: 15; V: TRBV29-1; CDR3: CSVEVPGQLTDTQYF
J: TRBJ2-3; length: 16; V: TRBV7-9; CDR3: CASSRRGTGGTDTQYF
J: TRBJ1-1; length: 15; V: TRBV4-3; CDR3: CASSPGTGSFTEAFF
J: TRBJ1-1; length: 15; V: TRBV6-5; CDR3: CASSYYGRLNTEAFF
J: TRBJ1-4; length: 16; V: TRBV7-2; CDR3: CASSPWGAQDNEKLFF
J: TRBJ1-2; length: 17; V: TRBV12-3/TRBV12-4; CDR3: CASSLPGQGVFGRGYTF
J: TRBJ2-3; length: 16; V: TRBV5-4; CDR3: CASSPRAASGGDTQYF
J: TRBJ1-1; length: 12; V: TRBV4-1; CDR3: CASSQGNTEAFF
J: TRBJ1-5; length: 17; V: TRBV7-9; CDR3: CASSSPRGVLSNQPQHF
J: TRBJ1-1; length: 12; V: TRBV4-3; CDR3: CASSNRDSEAFF
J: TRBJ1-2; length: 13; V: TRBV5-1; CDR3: CASSYGTIYGYTF
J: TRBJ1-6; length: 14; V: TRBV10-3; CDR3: CAHRGSSYNSPLHF
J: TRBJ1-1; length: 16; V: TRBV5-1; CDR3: CASSWGTGVVYTEAFF
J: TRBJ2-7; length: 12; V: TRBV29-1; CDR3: CSVVGRDYEQYF
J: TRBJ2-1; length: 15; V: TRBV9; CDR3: CASSATSEYANEQFF
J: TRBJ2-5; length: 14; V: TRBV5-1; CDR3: CASSPGQFQETQYF
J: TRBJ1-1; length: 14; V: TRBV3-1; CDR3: CASSQDGLGTEAFF